These 18 T cell receptor beta chains were all obtained from the same sample, sequenced in a study of shared clonotypes between healthy human individuals. The protocol was immunoSEQ multiplex PCR, while the TCRdb copy is restricted to in-frame clones and leaves out a portion. The sample consists of roughly 2,500,000 clones, approximately 94% of them appearing once. The sample consisted of naive CD4+ T cells from PBMCs. Regarding subset: CD45RA+ positively selected. These receptors all come from a young man in good health. Some clones in this sample may be carry-over from other donors' samples.

The chain links TRBV2 to TRBJ1-4, with a weak D call TRBD1 (5 bases). Per germline, CDR1 SNHLY and CDR2 FYNNEI. The CDR3 sequence is 15 residues long. V was clipped by 5 bases and J by 6 bases, with 16 bases between them. DNA for the CDR3: TGTGCCAGCAGTCCCCCCAGCAGGGTGCATGAAAAACTGTTTTTT. As protein: CASSPPSRVHEKLFF.

V usage is TRBV28 and J usage is TRBJ2-7, with 9 bases fitting TRBD1. CDR3 length equals 15 residues. CDR1 is MDHEN, CDR2 SYDVKM, per germline. Trimming at V came to 8 bases and at J to 2 bases, leaving 10 bases not matched to a gene. The CDR3 DNA is TGTGCCAGCTACGCCGCCGGACAGGGGCCCTACGAGCAGTACTTC. Its translation: CASYAAGQGPYEQYF.

The V gene is TRBV10-3, the J gene TRBJ2-2, with 7 positions matching TRBD1. Unmatched junction bases numbered 5, after V lost 3 bases and J lost 1 base. Germline-derived CDR1 and CDR2 are ENHRY and SYGVKD. This CDR3 comprises 16 residues. This CDR3 is CAISDTRTGNTGELFF. In DNA form, the CDR3 reads TGTGCCATCAGTGATACCAGGACAGGGAACACCGGGGAGCTGTTTTTT.

A note on this clone: Other DNA sequences from this sample encode an identical CDR3 as well. This chain links TRBV6-5 with TRBJ2-7, with D perhaps TRBD1 (7 bases). V was pared by 0 bases and J by 3 bases, with 12 bases between. Germline V gives CDR1 MNHEY, CDR2 SVGAGI. This CDR3 has 15 residues. CDR3 residues: CASSYSPQGGYEQYF. The CDR3 DNA is TGTGCCAGCAGTTACTCCCCGCAGGGGGGCTACGAGCAGTACTTC.

This chain connects TRBV5-4 to TRBJ2-2; 9 nucleotides line up with TRBD1. J was trimmed by 4 bases and V by 4 bases; bases with no gene match: 5. Germline V gives CDR1 SGHNT, CDR2 YYREEE (reference sequence). The CDR3 totals 15 residues. The CDR3 DNA reads TGTGCCAGCAGCAAGGGACAGGGTCTCACCGGGGAGCTGTTTTTT. This encodes CASSKGQGLTGELFF.

This chain joins TRBV30 and TRBJ2-3, with 8 bases matching TRBD2. The CDR3 is 16 residues long. Germline lookup yields CDR1 GTSNPN and CDR2 SVGIG (reference sequence). The junction had 16 bases not matched to a gene; V was cut back by 8 bases and J by 3 bases. The CDR3: CARSRTGGGWTDTQYF. The DNA of the CDR3 is TGTGCCCGGTCCCGGACGGGAGGGGGGTGGACAGATACGCAGTATTTT.

V and J are TRBV28 and TRBJ2-1; no clear D. V lost 4 bases and J lost 0, with 13 bases in between. The CDR3 length is 16 residues. Per germline, CDR1 MDHEN and CDR2 SYDVKM. The CDR3 bases are TGTGCCAGCAGTTCCCGTGCGCCGAACTCCTACAATGAGCAGTTCTTC. Translated, it gives CASSSRAPNSYNEQFF. Combining the CDR3 with reference TRBV28 and TRBJ2-1 gives the whole variable domain DVKVTQSSRYLVKRTGEKVFLECVQDMDHENMFWYRQDPGLGLRLIYFSYDVKMKEKGDIPEGYSVSREKKERFSLILESASTNQTSMYLCASSSRAPNSYNEQFFGPGTRLTVL.

This clone has just one count. This same CDR3 is encoded by further DNA sequences in the sample. The chain uses TRBV19 and TRBJ2-5; D call uncertain. The V and J ends lost 3 bases and 2 bases respectively, with 7 bases between them. Germline CDR1 LNHDA, CDR2 SQIVND (reference sequence). This CDR3 is 13 amino acids long. The CDR3 region is CASSIPGQETQYF. CDR3 coding DNA: TGTGCCAGTAGTATTCCCGGACAAGAGACCCAGTACTTC.

The gene calls are TRBV4-2 and TRBJ2-1; 7 bases fit TRBD2. Germline V CDR1 and CDR2: LGHNA, YNFKEQ. The CDR3 consists of 18 residues. V shed 4 bases and J 0 bases; nucleotides not matched to a gene: 12. In nucleotides, the CDR3 is TGTGCCAGCAGCCTTAGCGGGCGGGCACAAAGCTCCTACAATGAGCAGTTCTTC. This translates into CASSLSGRAQSSYNEQFF.

This chain links TRBV6-5 with TRBJ2-7; D uncertain. V was cut by 7 bases and J by 0 bases, with 16 bases left in between. CDR3 length equals 15 residues. The germline CDR1 and CDR2 sequences are MNHEY and SVGAGI. Here the CDR3 DNA reads TGTGCCAGCAAAAGTCTGACGGAGTTCTCCTACGAGCAGTACTTC. Translation: CASKSLTEFSYEQYF.

This chain uses TRBV4-3 with TRBJ2-2, with 8 bases aligning to TRBD2. Germline V gene data show CDR1 as LGHNA and CDR2 as YSLEER. V dropped 4 bases and J dropped 7; count of bases not matched to a gene: 5. There are 14 residues in the CDR3. CDR3 amino acids: CASSPRREGGELFF. Written as DNA, the CDR3 is TGCGCCAGCAGCCCCCGTCGGGAGGGCGGGGAGCTGTTTTTT.

V and J are TRBV6-5 and TRBJ2-7, with 8 positions matching TRBD2. This CDR3 has 15 residues. Germline CDR1 MNHEY, CDR2 SVGAGI. J gave up 4 bases and V 6 bases, and 11 bases lay outside the gene matches. The CDR3 loop reads CASSRAGVVIYEQYF. Written as DNA, the CDR3 is TGTGCCAGCAGCCGAGCGGGAGTGGTAATTTACGAGCAGTACTTC.

The chain carries TRBV28 and TRBJ2-1, with 7 bases matching TRBD2. After removal of 4 bases from V and 4 bases from J, the junction contained 16 bases not matched to a gene. CDR1 is MDHEN, CDR2 SYDVKM, per germline. This CDR3 is built from 18 residues. CDR3 amino acids: CASSYNGGFSGLYNEQFF. CDR3 in DNA: TGTGCCAGCAGTTACAACGGGGGGTTTAGCGGGTTATACAATGAGCAGTTCTTC.

V gene TRBV7-2 combines with J gene TRBJ2-7; 7 bases align to TRBD2. The V gene's germline CDR1 is SGHTA and CDR2 FQGNSA. The CDR3 covers 17 residues. J was trimmed by 2 bases and V by 11 bases; bases with no gene match: 21. The CDR3 region is CARLGAGVVKKPYEQYF. The CDR3 DNA sequence: TGTGCCCGTCTCGGGGCGGGAGTAGTGAAAAAGCCCTACGAGCAGTACTTC.

This clone was observed a single time. The chain couples TRBV19 to TRBJ1-5; D ambiguous. Trimming took 4 bases from V and 7 from J, leaving 14 bases between them. The germline V gene encodes CDR1 LNHDA and CDR2 SQIVND (reference sequence). This CDR3 comprises 14 residues. The CDR3 nucleotides are TGTGCCAGTAGTAACGGGATGGGGTGGCAGCCCCAGCATTTT. Translation: CASSNGMGWQPQHF.

The V gene is TRBV6-6, the J gene TRBJ1-6; 7 positions agree with TRBD1. Trimming at V came to 9 bases and at J to 8 bases, leaving 10 bases not matched to a gene. CDR1 MNHNY and CDR2 SVGAGI come from the germline V gene (reference sequence). The CDR3 covers 14 residues. The CDR3 bases are TGTGCCAGTGGAGAGGGACAGCGCTATTCACCCCTCCACTTT. Its translation is CASGEGQRYSPLHF.

The V call is TRBV7-8, the J call TRBJ2-5; D might be TRBD1 or TRBD2, each matching 5 bases. Gene TRBJ2-7 matches the end of the DNA better, so the J call may be wrong. Germline V gene sequence: CDR1 SGHVS, CDR2 FQNEAQ. The CDR3 is 13 amino acids. The CDR3 is CASSPGAYPEQYF. The CDR3 bases are TGTGCCAGCAGCCCCGGGGCGTACCCCGAGCAGTACTTC.

The chain joins TRBV5-1 to TRBJ2-7; D unresolved. Trimming pared 0 bases from V and 6 bases from J, leaving 22 bases between. The CDR3 has 17 amino acids. The germline gives CDR1 SGHRS, CDR2 YFSETQ. The CDR3 loop is CASSLVLGVRDAPEQYF. The CDR3 region has the DNA TGCGCCAGCAGCTTGGTGCTTGGTGTGCGAGACGCCCCCGAGCAGTACTTC.